This T cell receptor (beta chain) originates from a study of blood T cells in healthy people across ages. The CDR3 spans 11 residues. The germline V gene has CDR1 SNHLY and CDR2 FYNNEI. V lost 7 bases and J lost 11, with 14 bases in between. This clonotype was recorded a few times. The use of a sample-barcoded 5' primer and a J-beta primer mix characterized a second PCR of about 6 to 11 cycles. TCRdb called the 5' RACE reads again in MiXCR, with one record for every CDR3 protein. The sample has hundreds of thousands of distinct CDR3 sequences, around two fifths seen once; the top ten hold approximately 29%.

The chain is built from TRBV2 and TRBJ1-1; no clear D gene. This sequence was found in a man older than 75 in good health. The sample taken for sequencing was blood. The CDR3 DNA reads as TGTGCCAGCATCCGAGGGAGATTGGCTTTCTTT. Translation gives CASIRGRLAFF.